Listed here are 23 T cell receptor beta chains from one sample, sequenced in a study of cytomegalovirus exposure and HLA in healthy donors. The study ran its PCR with 60 Vbeta and 13 Jbeta primers. Sequencing used immunoSEQ multiplex PCR; TCRdb keeps in-frame clones, though not all of them. The table records under 250,000 clones, approximately 79% of them present only once. Sequencing was done on a sample of PBMCs. Receptor source: a young woman in good health and CMV-seropositive.

The V gene is TRBV5-3, the J gene TRBJ1-5; D is unclear. TRBV5-3 is an ORF, and what it does is uncertain. The ends were cut back, 0 bases at V and 6 bases at J, with 4 bases in the middle. The CDR3 spans 12 residues. The CDR3 coding sequence is TGTGCCAGAAGCTTGGCTAGTCAGCCCCAGCATTTT. Its protein product is CARSLASQPQHF.

CDR3: CASNPQRDQPQHF. In DNA, the CDR3 is TGTGCCAGTAATCCGCAGAGGGATCAGCCCCAGCATTTT. J is TRBJ1-5 and V is TRBV19; D is uncertain. Germline CDR1 is LNHDA and CDR2 is SQIVND (reference sequence). Between the trimmed V and J ends, which lost 7 bases and 5 bases, there was a span of 12 bases. This CDR3 spans 13 amino acids.

V gene TRBV4-1 combines with J gene TRBJ2-1; a weak D match, TRBD2 (7 bases). This CDR3 spans 18 amino acids. The germline gives CDR1 MGHRA, CDR2 YSYEKL. The V end was cut by 2 bases, the J end by 4 bases, with 21 bases between. In nucleotides, the CDR3 is TGCGCCAGCAGCCAACATAGCCCGGAGGGGGGGGCTTACAATGAGCAGTTCTTC. Translating it yields CASSQHSPEGGAYNEQFF.

V is TRBV18 and J is TRBJ1-2; 9 bases fit TRBD1. The germline gives CDR1 KGHSH, CDR2 LQKENI. This CDR3 has 15 amino acids. Trimming removed 6 bases from V and 6 bases from J; junction bases left unmatched: 11. The CDR3 region is CASSPGTGTFHGYTF. In nucleotides, the CDR3 is TGTGCCAGCTCCCCTGGGACAGGGACGTTCCATGGCTACACCTTC.

The rearrangement links TRBV29-1 to TRBJ2-5, with 11 bases identical to TRBD1. The germline gives CDR1 SQVTM, CDR2 ANQGSEA. The CDR3 loop spans 13 amino acids. The J segment lost 5 bases and the V segment lost 5 bases, leaving 4 bases of the junction unmatched. The CDR3 coding sequence is TGCAGCGTTCGGACAGGGGGCGTTGAGACCCAGTACTTC. Its protein is CSVRTGGVETQYF.

The chain uses TRBV7-8 and TRBJ1-2; perhaps TRBD1 as D (5 bases). CDR1 is SGHVS and CDR2 is FQNEAQ in the germline V gene. Deletions cut 4 bases from V and 13 bases from J, with 13 bases between. The CDR3 extends over 11 amino acids. The chain's CDR3 is CASSSHWDCTF. CDR3 in DNA: TGTGCCAGCAGCTCCCACTGGGACTGCACCTTC. Full variable domain (rest looked up from reference TRBV7-8 and TRBJ1-2): GAGVSQSPRYKVAKRGQDVALRCDPISGHVSLFWYQQALGQGPEFLTYFQNEAQLDKSGLPSDRFFAERPEGSVSTLKIQRTQQEDSAVYLCASSSHWDCTFGSGTRLTVV.

This chain connects TRBV18 to TRBJ2-7; tentative D call: TRBD1 (5 bases). Trimming shortened V by 2 bases and J by 4 bases, and 6 bases separated the two germline ends. Germline lookup yields CDR1 KGHSH and CDR2 LQKENI. The length of the CDR3 is 12 residues. Here the CDR3 DNA reads TGTGCCAGCTCACCAGGGGCTTACGAGCAGTACTTC. Its translation is CASSPGAYEQYF. The whole variable domain, filled in from reference TRBV18 and TRBJ2-7, reads NAGVMQNPRHLVRRRGQEARLRCSPMKGHSHVYWYRQLPEEGLKFMVYLQKENIIDESGMPKERFSAEFPKEGPSILRIQQVVRGDSAAYFCASSPGAYEQYFGPGTRLTVT.

The V and J genes are TRBV7-2 and TRBJ1-5, with 7 nucleotides matching TRBD1. Germline lookup yields CDR1 SGHTA and CDR2 FQGNSA. The CDR3 length is 15 residues. Germline trimming cut 5 bases from V and 7 bases from J; bases unmatched to any gene: 11. CDR3 sequence (DNA): TGTGCCAGCAGCCCTCGGGACAGTTATGACCAGCCCCAGCATTTT. It is translated as CASSPRDSYDQPQHF.

The chain recombines TRBV11-3 with TRBJ2-5; TRBD2 agrees at 8 bases. This CDR3 is built from 15 residues. CDR1 and CDR2 from the germline V gene are SGHNT and YENEEA. Trimming took 3 bases from V and 4 from J; bases not matched to a gene: 7. CDR3 sequence: CASSLGGRSPETQYF. The CDR3 DNA reads TGTGCCAGCAGCTTGGGCGGGAGGTCCCCAGAGACCCAGTACTTC. Drawing the rest from reference TRBV11-3 and TRBJ2-5, the complete variable domain is EAGVVQSPRYKIIEKKQPVAFWCNPISGHNTLYWYLQNLGQGPELLIRYENEEAVDDSQLPKDRFSAERLKGVDSTLKIQPAELGDSAVYLCASSLGGRSPETQYFGPGTRLLVL.

The chain couples TRBV4-3 to TRBJ2-1, with D tentatively TRBD2 (6 bases). The CDR3 is made up of 15 amino acids. Germline lookup yields CDR1 LGHNA and CDR2 YSLEER. V was trimmed by 1 base and J by 7 bases, leaving 14 bases between them. CDR3 sequence: CASSQVWRAGNEQFF. The CDR3 region has the DNA TGCGCCAGCAGCCAAGTGTGGCGGGCGGGGAATGAGCAGTTCTTC.

CDR3 sequence: CASSRGGGNTEAFF. CDR3 DNA sequence: TGTGCCAGTAGTCGCGGGGGCGGGAACACTGAAGCTTTCTTT. This rearrangement joins TRBV19 to TRBJ1-1, with D perhaps matching TRBD1 (6 bases). This CDR3 has 14 amino acids. Trimming took off 5 bases at V and 1 base at J, with 11 bases between the two ends. Germline lookup yields CDR1 LNHDA and CDR2 SQIVND (reference sequence). The full variable domain, its missing parts supplied by reference TRBV19 and TRBJ1-1, is DGGITQSPKYLFRKEGQNVTLSCEQNLNHDAMYWYRQDPGQGLRLIYYSQIVNDFQKGDIAEGYSVSREKKESFPLTVTSAQKNPTAFYLCASSRGGGNTEAFFGQGTRLTVV.

The chain has TRBV27 and TRBJ2-7, with 8 bases fitting TRBD2. The V gene's germline CDR1 is MNHEY and CDR2 SMNVEV (reference sequence). V was clipped by 0 bases and J by 3 bases; unmatched bases: 7. The CDR3 runs to 16 residues. CDR3 DNA sequence: TGTGCCAGCAGTTTATCGTCTGGGACTAGTGACTACGAGCAGTACTTC. Translation: CASSLSSGTSDYEQYF.

The chain has TRBV6-4 and TRBJ1-6; D is undetermined. This CDR3 region has 16 residues. V was pared by 7 bases and J by 6 bases, with 19 bases between. From germline, CDR1 is MRHNA and CDR2 SNTAGT. The CDR3 loop is CASTAPAGRANSPLHF. The CDR3 nucleotides are TGTGCCAGCACCGCCCCGGCGGGCCGAGCTAATTCACCCCTCCACTTT.

There are a few counts of this clone. The V call is TRBV7-9, the J call TRBJ2-7; 7 bases are shared with TRBD1. The CDR3 totals 16 residues. Germline CDR1 is SEHNR and CDR2 is FQNEAQ (reference sequence). With V trimmed by 4 bases and J by 6 bases, 15 bases remained unmatched. CDR3 nucleotides: TGTGCCAGCAGCTCCCGGGACAGCCCCTCTCCTCGCGAGCAGTACTTC. Protein product: CASSSRDSPSPREQYF.

This chain links TRBV4-3 with TRBJ2-3; perhaps TRBD2 as D (7 bases). Germline CDR1 reads LGHNA; CDR2 reads YSLEER. CDR3 length: 19 amino acids. Trimming stripped 0 bases from V and 2 bases from J, with 21 bases between. The CDR3 region is CASSQDVPLRAGHTDTQYF. The CDR3 bases are TGCGCCAGCAGCCAAGACGTTCCGTTGAGAGCGGGACACACAGATACGCAGTATTTT.

The chain couples TRBV2 to TRBJ2-3, with D hard to call. The germline gives CDR1 SNHLY, CDR2 FYNNEI. Trimming stripped 6 bases from V and 6 bases from J, with 16 bases between. The CDR3 totals 14 residues. CDR3 sequence (DNA): TGTGCCAGCAGGAGATCTTTTCCCGGGGATACGCAGTATTTT. This encodes CASRRSFPGDTQYF.

The chain recombines TRBV19 with TRBJ2-2, with 7 bases lining up with TRBD2. The CDR3 contains 12 residues. V was clipped by 8 bases and J by 3 bases; unmatched bases: 0. In germline, CDR1 is LNHDA, CDR2 SQIVND (reference sequence). The CDR3 protein is CASRGDTGELFF. In DNA form, the CDR3 reads TGTGCCAGTCGGGGGGACACCGGGGAGCTGTTTTTT.

The V call is TRBV29-1, the J call TRBJ2-7, with D possibly matching TRBD1 (6 bases). The V gene lost 6 bases and the J gene lost 5 bases, with 26 bases spanning the gap. There are 16 residues in the CDR3. Germline CDR1 is SQVTM and CDR2 is ANQGSEA. CDR3 sequence: CSVQGLGPAVWDEQYF. In DNA, the CDR3 is TGCAGCGTACAGGGCCTTGGACCAGCCGTTTGGGACGAGCAGTACTTC.

The V call is TRBV14, the J call TRBJ2-1, with 15 bases matching TRBD2. Germline lookup yields CDR1 SGHDN and CDR2 FVKESK. The CDR3 is 20 amino acids. V shed 2 bases, J shed 4 bases, and the junction held 12 bases outside the gene matches. The CDR3, as DNA: TGTGCCAGCAGCCAACTACCGGGACTAGCGGGAGGTAGCGTTTACAATGAGCAGTTCTTC. Amino acids: CASSQLPGLAGGSVYNEQFF.

The chain recombines TRBV6-5 with TRBJ1-3; possibly TRBD1 for D (5 bases). The CDR3 consists of 15 residues. With 8 bases removed from V and 0 bases from J, the gap between germline ends came to 14 bases. CDR1 MNHEY and CDR2 SVGAGI come from the germline V gene. CDR3 DNA: TGTGCCAGCCGTGCCGGGGGGTTCTCTGGAAACACCATATATTTT. As protein: CASRAGGFSGNTIYF.

The chain has TRBV9 and TRBJ2-2, with 13 bases identical to TRBD2. This CDR3 contains 16 residues. The junction had 5 bases not matched to a gene; V was cut back by 4 bases and J by 5 bases. CDR1 and CDR2 (germline): SGDLS, YYNGEE. CDR3 protein: CASSTRLAGGTGELFF. DNA for the CDR3: TGTGCCAGCAGCACCAGACTAGCGGGGGGAACCGGGGAGCTGTTTTTT.

This clone showed up just once. The chain links TRBV6-6 to TRBJ2-6; possible D gene TRBD2, 5 bases. The germline V gene has CDR1 MNHNY and CDR2 SVGAGI (reference sequence). The CDR3 consists of 15 residues. V gave up 6 bases and J gave up 0 bases, with 9 bases separating them. The CDR3 DNA follows: TGTGCCAGCAGCGGGGATTTCTCTGGGGCCAACGTCCTGACTTTC. It specifies CASSGDFSGANVLTF.

The gene calls are TRBV6-5 and TRBJ2-1, with 8 bases fitting TRBD2. With 5 bases clipped from V and 7 bases from J, the junction kept 10 bases outside the gene matches. CDR1 and CDR2 from the germline V gene are MNHEY and SVGAGI. The CDR3 is made up of 15 amino acids. The chain's CDR3 is CASSRRRGAANEQFF. CDR3 DNA: TGTGCCAGCAGTCGTAGGCGGGGGGCGGCAAATGAGCAGTTCTTC.